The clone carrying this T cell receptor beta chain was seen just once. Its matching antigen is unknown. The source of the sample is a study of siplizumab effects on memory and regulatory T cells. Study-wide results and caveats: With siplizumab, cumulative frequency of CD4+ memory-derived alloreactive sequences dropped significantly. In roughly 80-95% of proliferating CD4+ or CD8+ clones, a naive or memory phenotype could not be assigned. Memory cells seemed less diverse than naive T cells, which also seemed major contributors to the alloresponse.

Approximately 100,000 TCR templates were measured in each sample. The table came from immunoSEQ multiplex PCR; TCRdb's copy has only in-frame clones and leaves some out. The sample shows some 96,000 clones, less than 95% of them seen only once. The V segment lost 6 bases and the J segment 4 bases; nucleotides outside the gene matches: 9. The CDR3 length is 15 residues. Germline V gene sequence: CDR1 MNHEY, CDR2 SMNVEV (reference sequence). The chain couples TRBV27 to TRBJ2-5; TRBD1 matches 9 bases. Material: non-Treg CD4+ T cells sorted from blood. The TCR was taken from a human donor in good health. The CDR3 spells CASSQDRGGRETQYF. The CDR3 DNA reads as TGTGCCAGCAGCCAGGACAGGGGAGGTCGAGAGACCCAGTACTTC.